The clone carrying this TCR beta chain has at least ten counts. The antigen remains undetermined. A read error may account for a junction end that differs from germline. The sample originates from a study of OX40 agonist ivuxolimab in advanced cancers. Across the study: Patients with prior anti-PD-1, anti-PD-L1 or anti-CTLA-4 therapy were eligible; about 40% had some.

Study-wide findings and caveats: Certain nonresponders likewise exhibited a low normalized T-cell clonal expansion.

Libraries were prepared by immunoSEQ multiplex PCR; TCRdb keeps only in-frame clonotypes and omits some of them. This sample carries about 25,000 clones, about 86% of them seen once, and the ten largest clones take 35% to 50%. CDR3 length equals 12 residues. CDR1 and CDR2 (germline): SSHAT, FNYEAQ (reference sequence). The chain is built from TRBV7-7 and TRBJ2-2; D gene unclear. The clonotype was recovered from an adult with an advanced solid tumor such as melanoma, head and neck, liver or kidney cancer. Source: CD4+ or CD8+ T cells sorted from blood, taken in a trial of the OX40 agonist ivuxolimab. This CDR3 is CASSHPTGELFF. The CDR3 coding sequence is TGTGCTAGCAGCCACCCCACCGGGGAGCTGTTTTTT.